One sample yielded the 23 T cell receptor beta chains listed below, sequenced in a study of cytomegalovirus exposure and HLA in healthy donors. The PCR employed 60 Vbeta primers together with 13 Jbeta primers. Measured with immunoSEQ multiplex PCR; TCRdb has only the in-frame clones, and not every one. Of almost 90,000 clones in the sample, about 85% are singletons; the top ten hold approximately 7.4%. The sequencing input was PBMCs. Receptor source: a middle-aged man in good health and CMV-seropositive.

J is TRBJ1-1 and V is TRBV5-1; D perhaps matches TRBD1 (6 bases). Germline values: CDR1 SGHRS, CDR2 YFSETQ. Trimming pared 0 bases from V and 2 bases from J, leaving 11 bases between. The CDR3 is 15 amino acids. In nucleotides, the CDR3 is TGCGCCAGCAGCTTGGTAGGGGGAGTAAACACTGAAGCTTTCTTT. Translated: CASSLVGGVNTEAFF.

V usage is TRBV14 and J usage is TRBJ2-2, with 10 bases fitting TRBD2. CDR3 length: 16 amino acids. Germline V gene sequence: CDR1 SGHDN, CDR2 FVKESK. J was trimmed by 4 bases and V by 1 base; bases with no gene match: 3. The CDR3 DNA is TGTGCCAGCAGCCAAGGTAGCGGGAGGATCACCGGGGAGCTGTTTTTT. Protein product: CASSQGSGRITGELFF.

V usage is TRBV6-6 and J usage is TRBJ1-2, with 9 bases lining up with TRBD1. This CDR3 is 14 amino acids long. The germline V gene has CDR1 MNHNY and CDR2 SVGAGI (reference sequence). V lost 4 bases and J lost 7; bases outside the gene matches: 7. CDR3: CASSSGQGSSGYTF. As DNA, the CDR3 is TGTGCCAGCAGTTCCGGACAGGGGAGTAGTGGCTACACCTTC.

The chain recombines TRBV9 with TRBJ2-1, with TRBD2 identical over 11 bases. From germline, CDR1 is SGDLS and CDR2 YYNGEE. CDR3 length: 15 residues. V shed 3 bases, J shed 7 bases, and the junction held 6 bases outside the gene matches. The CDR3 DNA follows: TGTGCCAGCAGCGCGACAGGACTAGCGGGTAATGAGCAGTTCTTC. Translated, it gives CASSATGLAGNEQFF.

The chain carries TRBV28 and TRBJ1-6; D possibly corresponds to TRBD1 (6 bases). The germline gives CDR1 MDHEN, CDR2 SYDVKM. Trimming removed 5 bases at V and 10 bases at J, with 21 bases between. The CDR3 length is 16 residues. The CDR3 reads CASSHHTGRRGSPLHF. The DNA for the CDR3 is TGTGCCAGCAGTCACCACACAGGGAGACGTGGATCACCCCTCCACTTT.

The CDR3 DNA follows: TGTGCCAGCAGCCCGACAGGGAGAAGGACTGAAGCTTTCTTT. Translated: CASSPTGRRTEAFF. This chain connects TRBV27 to TRBJ1-1; 7 nucleotides line up with TRBD1. Trimming removed 6 bases from V and 5 bases from J; junction bases left unmatched: 9. There are 14 residues in the CDR3. Germline CDR1 MNHEY, CDR2 SMNVEV (reference sequence).

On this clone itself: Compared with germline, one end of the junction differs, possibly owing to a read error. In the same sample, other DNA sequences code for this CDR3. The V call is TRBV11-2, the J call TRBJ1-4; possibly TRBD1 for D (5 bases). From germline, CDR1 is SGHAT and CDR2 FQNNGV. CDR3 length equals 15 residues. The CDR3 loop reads CASSFTDSRREKLFF. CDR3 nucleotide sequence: TGTGCCAGCAGCTTCACTGACAGTAGGAGAGAAAAGCTGTTTTTT.

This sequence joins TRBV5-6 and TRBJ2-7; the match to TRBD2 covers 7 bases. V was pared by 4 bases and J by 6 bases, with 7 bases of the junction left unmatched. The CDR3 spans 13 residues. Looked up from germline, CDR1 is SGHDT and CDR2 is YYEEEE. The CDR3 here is CASSRGLGREQYF. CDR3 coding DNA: TGTGCCAGCAGCCGAGGACTAGGTCGCGAGCAGTACTTC. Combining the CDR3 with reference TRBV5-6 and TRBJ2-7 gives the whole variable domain DAGVTQSPTHLIKTRGQQVTLRCSPKSGHDTVSWYQQALGQGPQFIFQYYEEEERQRGNFPDRFSGHQFPNYSSELNVNALLLGDSALYLCASSRGLGREQYFGPGTRLTVT.

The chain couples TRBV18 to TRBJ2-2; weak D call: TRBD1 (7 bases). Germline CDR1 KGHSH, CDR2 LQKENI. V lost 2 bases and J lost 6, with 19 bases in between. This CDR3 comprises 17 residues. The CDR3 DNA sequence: TGTGCCAGCTCACCAATGATCGGGACAGCGGGCTCCGGGGAGCTGTTTTTT. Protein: CASSPMIGTAGSGELFF.

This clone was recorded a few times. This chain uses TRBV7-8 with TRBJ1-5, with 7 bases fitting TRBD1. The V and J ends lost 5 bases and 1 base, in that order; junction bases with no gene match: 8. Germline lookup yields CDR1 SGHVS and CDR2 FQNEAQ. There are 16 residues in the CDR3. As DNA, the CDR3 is TGTGCCAGCAGCCCGCAACAGGGGATGAGCAATCAGCCCCAGCATTTT. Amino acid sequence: CASSPQQGMSNQPQHF.

The CDR3 DNA sequence: TGTGCCAGCAGCACTAGATTAGCCCAAGAGACCCAGTACTTC. Its translation: CASSTRLAQETQYF. The rearrangement joins TRBV9 to TRBJ2-5; perhaps TRBD2 as D (5 bases). Per germline, CDR1 SGDLS and CDR2 YYNGEE. V lost 4 bases to trimming and J lost 1 base, with 11 bases between them. CDR3 size: 14 residues. The whole variable domain, filled in from reference TRBV9 and TRBJ2-5, reads DSGVTQTPKHLITATGQRVTLRCSPRSGDLSVYWYQQSLDQGLQFLIQYYNGEERAKGNILERFSAQQFPDLHSELNLSSLELGDSALYFCASSTRLAQETQYFGPGTRLLVL.

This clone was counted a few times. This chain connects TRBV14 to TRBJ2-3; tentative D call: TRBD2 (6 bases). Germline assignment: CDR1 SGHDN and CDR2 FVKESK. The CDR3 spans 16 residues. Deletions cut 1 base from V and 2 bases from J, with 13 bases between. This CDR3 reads CASSQVGGGYTDTQYF. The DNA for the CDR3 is TGTGCCAGCAGCCAAGTCGGGGGAGGATACACAGATACGCAGTATTTT. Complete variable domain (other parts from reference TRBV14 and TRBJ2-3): EAGVTQFPSHSVIEKGQTVTLRCDPISGHDNLYWYRRVMGKEIKFLLHFVKESKQDESGMPNNRFLAERTGGTYSTLKVQPAELEDSGVYFCASSQVGGGYTDTQYFGPGTRLTVL.

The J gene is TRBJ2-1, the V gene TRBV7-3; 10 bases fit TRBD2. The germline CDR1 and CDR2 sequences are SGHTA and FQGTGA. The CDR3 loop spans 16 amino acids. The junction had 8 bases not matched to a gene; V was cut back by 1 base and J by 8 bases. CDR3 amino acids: CASSLNPNLAGDEQFF. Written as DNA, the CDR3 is TGTGCCAGCAGCTTAAATCCTAATCTAGCGGGAGATGAGCAGTTCTTC.

The CDR3 is CASSQGVSGTDTQYF. The CDR3 DNA is TGTGCCAGTAGTCAAGGTGTTAGCGGCACAGATACGCAGTATTTT. V usage is TRBV19 and J usage is TRBJ2-3; D is perhaps TRBD2 (5 bases). Germline V gene lookup returns CDR1 LNHDA and CDR2 SQIVND (reference sequence). Trimming left V 5 bases short and J 1 base short, with 13 bases between. CDR3 size: 15 residues.

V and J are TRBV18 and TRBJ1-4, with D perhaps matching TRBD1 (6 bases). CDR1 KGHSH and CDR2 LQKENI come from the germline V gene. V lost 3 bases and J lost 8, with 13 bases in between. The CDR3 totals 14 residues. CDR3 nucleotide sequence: TGTGCCAGCTCACCGGGACACCCCAACGAAAAACTGTTTTTT. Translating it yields CASSPGHPNEKLFF.

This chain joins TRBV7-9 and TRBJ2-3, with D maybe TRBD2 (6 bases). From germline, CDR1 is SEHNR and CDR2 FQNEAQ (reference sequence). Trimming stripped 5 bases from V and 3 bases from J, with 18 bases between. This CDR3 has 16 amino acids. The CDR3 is CASSPFRGGGTDTQYF. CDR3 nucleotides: TGTGCCAGCAGCCCCTTTAGGGGAGGTGGGACAGATACGCAGTATTTT.

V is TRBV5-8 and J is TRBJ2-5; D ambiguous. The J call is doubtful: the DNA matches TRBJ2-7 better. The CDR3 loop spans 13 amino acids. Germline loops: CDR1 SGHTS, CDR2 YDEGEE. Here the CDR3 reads CASSLQLNSEQYF. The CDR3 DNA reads TGTGCCAGCAGCTTGCAGTTAAATAGCGAGCAGTACTTC.

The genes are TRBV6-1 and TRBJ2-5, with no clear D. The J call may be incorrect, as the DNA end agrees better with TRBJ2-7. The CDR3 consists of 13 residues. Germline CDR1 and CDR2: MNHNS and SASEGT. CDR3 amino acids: CASSEGFSYEQYF. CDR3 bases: TGTGCCAGCAGTGAAGGGTTTAGCTACGAGCAGTACTTC.

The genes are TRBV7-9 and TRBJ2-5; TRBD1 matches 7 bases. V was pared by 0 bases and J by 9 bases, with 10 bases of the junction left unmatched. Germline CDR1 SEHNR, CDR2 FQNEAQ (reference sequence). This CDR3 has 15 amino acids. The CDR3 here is CASSLAGNRGSAQYF. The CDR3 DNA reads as TGTGCCAGCAGCTTAGCGGGGAACAGGGGCTCGGCCCAGTACTTC.

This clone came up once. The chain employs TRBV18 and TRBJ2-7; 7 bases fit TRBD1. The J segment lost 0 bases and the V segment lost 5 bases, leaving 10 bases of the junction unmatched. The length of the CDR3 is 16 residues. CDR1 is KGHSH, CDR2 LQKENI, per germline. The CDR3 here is CASSTQGPADSYEQYF. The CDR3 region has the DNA TGTGCCAGCTCAACACAGGGGCCTGCCGACTCCTACGAGCAGTACTTC.

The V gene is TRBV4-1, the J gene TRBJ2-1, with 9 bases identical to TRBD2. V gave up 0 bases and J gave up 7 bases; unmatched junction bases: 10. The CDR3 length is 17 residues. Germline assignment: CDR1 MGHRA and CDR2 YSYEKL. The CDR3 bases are TGCGCCAGCAGCCAAGAAAGGGTTACTAGCGGGCTAAATGAGCAGTTCTTC. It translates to CASSQERVTSGLNEQFF.

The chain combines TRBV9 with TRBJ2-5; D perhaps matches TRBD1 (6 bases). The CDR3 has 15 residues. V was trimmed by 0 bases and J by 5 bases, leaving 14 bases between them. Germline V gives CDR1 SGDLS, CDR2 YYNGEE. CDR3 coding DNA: TGTGCCAGCAGCGTAGTCCAGGGGAGTATGGAGACCCAGTACTTC. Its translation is CASSVVQGSMETQYF.

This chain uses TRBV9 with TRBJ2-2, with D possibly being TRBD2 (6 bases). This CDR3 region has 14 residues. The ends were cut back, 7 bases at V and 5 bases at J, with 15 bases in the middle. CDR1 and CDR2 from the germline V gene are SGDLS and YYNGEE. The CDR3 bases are TGTGCCAGCGCGGGGCTAGCCGCTACCGGGGAGCTGTTTTTT. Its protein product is CASAGLAATGELFF.